The clone carrying this T cell receptor (beta chain) was detected ten times or more. Germline lookup yields CDR1 LNHDA and CDR2 SQIVND (reference sequence). This CDR3 has 13 residues. The V gene lost 10 bases and the J gene lost 6 bases, with 15 bases spanning the gap. The record originates from a study of shared clonotypes between healthy human individuals. Here immunoSEQ multiplex PCR was the method, and the copy in TCRdb shows in-frame clones only, minus some. The top ten clones hold roughly an eighth of a sample with about half a million clones, about 84% of them seen once. The TCR sequence derives from a woman aged 35 to 49 in good health. Some clones in this sample may be carry-over from other donors' samples. The sample taken for sequencing was PBMCs. V usage is TRBV19 and J usage is TRBJ2-2; D perhaps matches TRBD1 (6 bases). CDR3 sequence reads: CATDLQGSGELFF. CDR3 sequence (DNA): TGTGCCACCGACCTCCAGGGGTCCGGGGAGCTGTTTTTT.